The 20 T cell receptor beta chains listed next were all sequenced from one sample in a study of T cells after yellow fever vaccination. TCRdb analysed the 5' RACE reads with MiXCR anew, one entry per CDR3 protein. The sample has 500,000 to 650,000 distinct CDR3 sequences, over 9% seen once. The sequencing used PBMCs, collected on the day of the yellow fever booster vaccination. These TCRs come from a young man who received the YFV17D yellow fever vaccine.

The DNA of the CDR3 is TGTGCCATCACGACCACGGGGGCTAGGACACCGGGAGGGGCCAATGAGCAGTTCTTC. Protein product: CAITTTGARTPGGANEQFF. V gene TRBV10-3 combines with J gene TRBJ2-1; 8 bases line up with TRBD2. The germline V gene has CDR1 ENHRY and CDR2 SYGVKD. The V segment lost 7 bases and the J segment 6 bases; nucleotides outside the gene matches: 23. The length of the CDR3 is 19 residues.

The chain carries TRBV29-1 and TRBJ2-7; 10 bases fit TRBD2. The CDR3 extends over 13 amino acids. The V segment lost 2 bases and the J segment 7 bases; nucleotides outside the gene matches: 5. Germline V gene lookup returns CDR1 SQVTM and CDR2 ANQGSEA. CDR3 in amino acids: CSVEQLAGNEQYF. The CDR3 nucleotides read TGCAGCGTTGAACAACTAGCGGGAAATGAGCAGTACTTC.

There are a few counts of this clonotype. CDR3 coding DNA: TGTGCCAGCAGCCAAATACGACAGTCGCAAGAGACCCAGTACTTC. This gives the protein CASSQIRQSQETQYF. The rearrangement joins TRBV3-1 to TRBJ2-5; possible D gene TRBD1, 5 bases. CDR3 length: 15 amino acids. Germline-derived CDR1 and CDR2 are LGHDT and YNNKEL (reference sequence). The germline V and J ends were trimmed by 2 bases and 2 bases, with 12 bases remaining between them.

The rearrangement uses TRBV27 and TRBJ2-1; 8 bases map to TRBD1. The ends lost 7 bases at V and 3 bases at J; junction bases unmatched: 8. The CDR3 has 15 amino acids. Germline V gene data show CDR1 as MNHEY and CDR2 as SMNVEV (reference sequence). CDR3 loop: CASKEPGGVYNEQFF. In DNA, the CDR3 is TGTGCCAGCAAGGAGCCAGGGGGCGTCTACAATGAGCAGTTCTTC.

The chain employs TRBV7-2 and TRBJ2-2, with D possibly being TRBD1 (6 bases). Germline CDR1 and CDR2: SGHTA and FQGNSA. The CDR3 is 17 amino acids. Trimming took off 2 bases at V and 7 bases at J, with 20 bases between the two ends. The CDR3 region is CASSLSGGTQGGGELFF. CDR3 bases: TGTGCCAGCAGCTTATCGGGCGGCACACAGGGTGGCGGGGAGCTGTTTTTT.

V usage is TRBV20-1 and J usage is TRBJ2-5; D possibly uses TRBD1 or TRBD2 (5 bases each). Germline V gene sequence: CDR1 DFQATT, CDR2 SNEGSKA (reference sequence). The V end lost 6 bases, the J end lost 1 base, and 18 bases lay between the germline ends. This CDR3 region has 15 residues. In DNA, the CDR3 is TGCAGTGCCGACCTTAGCGACAGTCTCCAAGAGACCCAGTACTTC. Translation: CSADLSDSLQETQYF.

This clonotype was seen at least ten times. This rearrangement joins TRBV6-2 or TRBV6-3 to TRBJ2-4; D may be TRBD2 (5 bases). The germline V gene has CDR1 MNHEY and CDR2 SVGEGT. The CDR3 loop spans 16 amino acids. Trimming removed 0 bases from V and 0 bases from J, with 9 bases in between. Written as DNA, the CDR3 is TGTGCCAGCAGTTACTCCGGAGGCGTAGCCAAAAACATTCAGTACTTC. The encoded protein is CASSYSGGVAKNIQYF.

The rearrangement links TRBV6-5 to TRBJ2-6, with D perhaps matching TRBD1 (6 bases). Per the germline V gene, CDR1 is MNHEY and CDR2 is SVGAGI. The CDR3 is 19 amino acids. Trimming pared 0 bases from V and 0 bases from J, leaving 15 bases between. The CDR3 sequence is CASSYSIGTHYSGANVLTF. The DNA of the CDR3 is TGTGCCAGCAGTTACTCGATAGGGACACATTACTCTGGGGCCAACGTCCTGACTTTC.

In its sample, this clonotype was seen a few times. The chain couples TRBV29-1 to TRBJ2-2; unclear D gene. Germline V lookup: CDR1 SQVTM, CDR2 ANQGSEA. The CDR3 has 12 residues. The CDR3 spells CSATANTGELFF. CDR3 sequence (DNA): TGCAGTGCTACCGCGAACACCGGGGAGCTGTTTTTT.

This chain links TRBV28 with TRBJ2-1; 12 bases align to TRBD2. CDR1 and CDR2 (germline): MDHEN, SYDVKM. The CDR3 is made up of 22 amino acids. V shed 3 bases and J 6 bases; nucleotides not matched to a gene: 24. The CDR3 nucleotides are TGTGCCAGCAGTTTCGTCCTAGCGGGAGGGCCAGTGGAATTAAAGGGAGGCAATGAGCAGTTCTTC. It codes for CASSFVLAGGPVELKGGNEQFF.

DNA for the CDR3: TGTGCCAGCAGTCTCGGGGCTTTTTCTGGGGCCAACGTCCTGACTTTC. Encoded protein: CASSLGAFSGANVLTF. The chain uses TRBV6-1 and TRBJ2-6, with D perhaps given as TRBD1 or TRBD2 (5 bases each). The ends were cut back, 5 bases at V and 1 base at J, with 12 bases in the middle. Germline CDR1 is MNHNS and CDR2 is SASEGT. CDR3 length equals 16 residues.

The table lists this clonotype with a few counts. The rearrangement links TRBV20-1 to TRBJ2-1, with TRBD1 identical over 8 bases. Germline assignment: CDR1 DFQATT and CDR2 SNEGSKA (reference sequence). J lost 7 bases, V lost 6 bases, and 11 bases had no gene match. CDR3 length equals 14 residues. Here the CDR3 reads CSAETGTGVNEQFF. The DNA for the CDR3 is TGCAGTGCAGAGACCGGGACAGGAGTTAATGAGCAGTTCTTC.

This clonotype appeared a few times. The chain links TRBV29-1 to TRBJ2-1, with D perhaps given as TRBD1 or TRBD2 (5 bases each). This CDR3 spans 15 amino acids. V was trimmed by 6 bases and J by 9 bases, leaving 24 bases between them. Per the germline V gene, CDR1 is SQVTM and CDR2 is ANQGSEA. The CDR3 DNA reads TGCAGCGTGGCCCTGGGACCTAGCTCGAGAGGTGAGCAGTTCTTC. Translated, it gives CSVALGPSSRGEQFF.

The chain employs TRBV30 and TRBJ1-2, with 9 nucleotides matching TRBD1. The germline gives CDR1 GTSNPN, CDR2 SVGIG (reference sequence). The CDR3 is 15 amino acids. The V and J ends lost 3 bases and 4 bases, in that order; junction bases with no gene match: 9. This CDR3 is CAWSVLGQGGYGYTF. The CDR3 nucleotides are TGTGCCTGGAGCGTGCTGGGACAGGGTGGCTATGGCTACACCTTC. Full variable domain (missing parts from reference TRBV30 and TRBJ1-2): SQTIHQWPATLVQPVGSPLSLECTVEGTSNPNLYWYRQAAGRGLQLLFYSVGIGQISSEVPQNLSASRPQDRQFILSSKKLLLSDSGFYLCAWSVLGQGGYGYTFGSGTRLTVV.

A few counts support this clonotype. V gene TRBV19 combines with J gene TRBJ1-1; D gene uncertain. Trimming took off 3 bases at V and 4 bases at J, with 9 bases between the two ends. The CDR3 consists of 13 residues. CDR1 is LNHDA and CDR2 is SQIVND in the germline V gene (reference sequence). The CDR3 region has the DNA TGTGCCAGTAGTATTCGTGGGGTCACTGAAGCTTTCTTT. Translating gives CASSIRGVTEAFF.

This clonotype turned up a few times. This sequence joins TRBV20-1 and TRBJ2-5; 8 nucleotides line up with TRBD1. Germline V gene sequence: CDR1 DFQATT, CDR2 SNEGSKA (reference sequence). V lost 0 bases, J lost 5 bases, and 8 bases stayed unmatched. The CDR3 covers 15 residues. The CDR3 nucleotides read TGCAGTGCTAGAGACCCCAGGGGGCCGGGTGAGACCCAGTACTTC. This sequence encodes CSARDPRGPGETQYF.

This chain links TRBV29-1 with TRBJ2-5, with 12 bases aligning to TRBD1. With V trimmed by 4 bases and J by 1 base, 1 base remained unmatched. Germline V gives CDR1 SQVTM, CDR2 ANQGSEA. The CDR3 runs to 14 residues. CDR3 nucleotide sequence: TGCAGCGTTGGGGGACAGGGGGCCCAAGAGACCCAGTACTTC. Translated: CSVGGQGAQETQYF.

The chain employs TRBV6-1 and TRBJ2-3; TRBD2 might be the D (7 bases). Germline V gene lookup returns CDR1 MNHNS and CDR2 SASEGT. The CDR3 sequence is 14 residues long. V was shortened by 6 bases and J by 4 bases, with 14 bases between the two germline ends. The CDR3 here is CASSGLGGADTQYF. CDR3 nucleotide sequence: TGTGCCAGCAGCGGTTTAGGGGGGGCAGATACGCAGTATTTT.

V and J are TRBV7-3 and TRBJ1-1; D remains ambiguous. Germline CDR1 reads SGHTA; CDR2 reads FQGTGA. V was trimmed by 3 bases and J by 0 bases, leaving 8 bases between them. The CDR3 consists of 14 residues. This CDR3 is CASSFSPLNTEAFF. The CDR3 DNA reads TGTGCCAGCAGCTTCTCTCCGTTGAACACTGAAGCTTTCTTT. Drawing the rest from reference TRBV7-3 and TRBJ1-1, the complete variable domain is GAGVSQTPSNKVTEKGKYVELRCDPISGHTALYWYRQSLGQGPEFLIYFQGTGAADDSGLPNDRFFAVRPEGSVSTLKIQRTERGDSAVYLCASSFSPLNTEAFFGQGTRLTVV.

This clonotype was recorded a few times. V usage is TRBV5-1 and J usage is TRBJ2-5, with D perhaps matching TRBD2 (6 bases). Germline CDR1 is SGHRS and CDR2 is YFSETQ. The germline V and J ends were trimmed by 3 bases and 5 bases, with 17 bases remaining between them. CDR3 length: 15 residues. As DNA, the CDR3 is TGCGCCAGCAGCTCCGGGACCATTGGGGGGGAGACCCAGTACTTC. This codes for CASSSGTIGGETQYF.